Sequencing of this T cell receptor (beta chain) was carried out in a study of T cells expressing NK-cell markers. Study-wide points: Expanded NKG2C+ T cell clones were not confirmed as HCMV-specific. Dominance of the CD3+CD56-NKG2C+ fraction by these clonotypes also held in a handful of donors.

TCRdb reworked the 5' RACE reads into one entry per CDR3 protein, no DNA. The sample has fewer than 550,000 distinct CDR3 sequences, and its top ten clones hold about 1.5%. As concerns this clonotype: Antigen: not known.

The CDR3 length is 15 residues. The germline gives CDR1 DFQATT, CDR2 SNEGSKA (reference sequence). The receptor was derived from a woman aged 45-65 years in good health. The J gene is TRBJ2-3, the V gene TRBV20-1; the TRBD1 assignment by TCRdb is unverifiable without DNA. Sequencing was done on a sample of blood T cells: a sorted CD56 or NKG2C T cell subset, CD4+ or CD8+ T cells, or bulk PBMC T cells (not recorded which). The CDR3 spells CSARVRGGVSDTQYF.